A single sample gave rise to the 21 T cell receptor beta chains below, sequenced in a study of read filtering for tumor transcriptome and immune sequencing. From 350 to 500 ng of RNA, a library with molecular barcoded alpha/delta and beta/gamma adaptors was made. TCRdb analysed the reads with MiXCR anew, one entry per CDR3 protein. The sample includes around 30,000 distinct CDR3 sequences, roughly 18% of them seen just once. The specimen was a population of CD138-negative cells sorted from bone marrow. The receptors shown here come from a donor at least 40 years old with multiple myeloma.

This clonotype appeared a few times. The junction shows a germline mismatch at one end, possibly a read error. The chain employs TRBV11-2 and TRBJ2-3; the match to TRBD2 covers 14 bases. This CDR3 contains 17 residues. From germline, CDR1 is SGHAT and CDR2 FQNNGV. The CDR3 reads CASSLVAGLAGGDAQYF. Here the CDR3 DNA reads TGTGCCAGCAGCTTAGTAGCAGGACTAGCGGGAGGAGATGCGCAGTATTTT. The full variable domain, with the rest looked up from reference TRBV11-2 and TRBJ2-3, is EAGVAQSPRYKIIEKRQSVAFWCNPISGHATLYWYQQILGQGPKLLIQFQNNGVVDDSQLPKDRFSAERLKGVDSTLKIQPAKLEDSAVYLCASSLVAGLAGGDAQYFGPGTRLTVL.

This clonotype was seen repeatedly, ten times or more. This chain uses TRBV7-8 with TRBJ2-1; maybe TRBD2 (6 bases). Trimming removed 5 bases at V and 11 bases at J, with 13 bases between. The CDR3 is made up of 12 amino acids. Germline CDR1 SGHVS, CDR2 FQNEAQ. Here the CDR3 reads CASSPTGGKQFF. The CDR3 region has the DNA TGTGCCAGCAGCCCTACCGGCGGGAAGCAGTTCTTC.

Turning to this clonotype: This may be a read error, as it is one base from a much larger clone. The genes are TRBV4-1 and TRBJ2-5, with 8 nucleotides matching TRBD1. Germline V gene sequence: CDR1 MGHRA, CDR2 YSYEKL. The CDR3 spans 16 residues. CDR3 amino acids: CVSSQEYQGARETQYF. The CDR3 region has the DNA TGCGTCAGCAGCCAAGAATATCAGGGGGCTCGAGAGACCCAGTACTTC.

This clonotype has ten or more counts. J is TRBJ1-5 and V is TRBV20-1; D is uncertain. Germline V gene lookup returns CDR1 DFQATT and CDR2 SNEGSKA (reference sequence). This CDR3 has 14 amino acids. Trimming removed 6 bases from V and 5 bases from J, with 17 bases in between. The CDR3 DNA reads as TGCAGTGCCATTGACCCAGTGCAAGATCAGCCCCAGCATTTT. The encoded protein is CSAIDPVQDQPQHF.

This clonotype is medium-sized. V usage is TRBV7-3 and J usage is TRBJ2-2, with 7 positions matching TRBD2. In germline, CDR1 is SGHTA, CDR2 FQGTGA. The CDR3 totals 16 residues. The trim removed 5 bases at V and 3 bases at J, leaving 9 bases unmatched. CDR3 region: CASSETTLAYTGELFF. The CDR3 bases are TGTGCCAGCAGCGAAACGACACTAGCGTACACCGGGGAGCTGTTTTTT.

This clonotype was observed at least ten times. This chain uses TRBV20-1 with TRBJ1-5; D is possibly TRBD1 (5 bases). This CDR3 contains 16 residues. The V and J ends lost 3 bases and 1 base respectively, with 16 bases between them. CDR1 is DFQATT and CDR2 is SNEGSKA in the germline V gene (reference sequence). The chain's CDR3 is CSASFLREASNQPQHF. In DNA, the CDR3 is TGCAGTGCTAGTTTTCTCAGGGAGGCGAGCAATCAGCCCCAGCATTTT.

This clonotype was seen at least ten times. V usage is TRBV6-5 and J usage is TRBJ1-2; D is uncertain. Germline V gives CDR1 MNHEY, CDR2 SVGAGI. The CDR3 loop spans 13 amino acids. V was cut by 6 bases and J by 5 bases, with 13 bases left in between. CDR3 in DNA: TGTGCCAGCAGCCCTTTGCTATCATATGGCTACACCTTC. Amino acid sequence: CASSPLLSYGYTF.

This clonotype was found many times. A much larger clone sits a single nucleotide away, making a read error possible. This chain joins TRBV19 and TRBJ2-1; no firm D call. Germline-derived CDR1 and CDR2 are LNHDA and SQIVND (reference sequence). There are 13 residues in the CDR3. Trimming removed 3 bases at V and 9 bases at J, with 12 bases between. This CDR3 reads CASSIKSIGEQFF. The CDR3 bases are TGTGCCAGTAGTATTAAAAGCATCGGTGAGCAGTTCTTC.

This clonotype was observed at least ten times. This chain connects TRBV4-2 to TRBJ2-2; D is ambiguous. The germline V gene has CDR1 LGHNA and CDR2 YNFKEQ. The CDR3 contains 16 residues. With 0 bases removed from V and 1 base from J, the gap between germline ends came to 9 bases. CDR3 nucleotide sequence: TGTGCCAGCAGCCAAGAAGGGCGGTTGAACACCGGGGAGCTGTTTTTT. Translated: CASSQEGRLNTGELFF.

This clonotype was observed at least ten times. The chain uses TRBV20-1 and TRBJ2-1, with D hard to call. The CDR3 has 11 amino acids. Germline V CDR1 and CDR2: DFQATT, SNEGSKA (reference sequence). Trimming took 1 base from V and 7 from J, leaving 5 bases between them. The CDR3 protein is CSARAGNEQFF. The CDR3 DNA sequence: TGCAGTGCTAGAGCGGGTAATGAGCAGTTCTTC.

This clonotype was counted ten times or more. V is TRBV20-1 and J is TRBJ2-1, with D possibly matching TRBD1 (5 bases). V was cut by 0 bases and J by 0 bases, with 9 bases left in between. Germline lookup yields CDR1 DFQATT and CDR2 SNEGSKA (reference sequence). CDR3 size: 15 residues. The CDR3 DNA reads TGCAGTGCTAGAGATCACAGGAGCTCCTACAATGAGCAGTTCTTC. This sequence encodes CSARDHRSSYNEQFF.

The chain employs TRBV5-1 and TRBJ2-1; D gene ambiguous. The V and J ends lost 3 bases and 5 bases respectively, with 9 bases between them. From germline, CDR1 is SGHRS and CDR2 YFSETQ. The CDR3 length is 13 residues. CDR3 sequence: CASSSRIDNEQFF. The CDR3 DNA sequence: TGCGCCAGCAGCTCTCGGATTGACAATGAGCAGTTCTTC.

Many counts were recorded for this clonotype. The gene calls are TRBV28 and TRBJ1-5, with D hard to call. Germline CDR1 is MDHEN and CDR2 is SYDVKM. V was cut by 8 bases and J by 0 bases, with 11 bases left in between. The CDR3 is made up of 14 amino acids. CDR3 coding DNA: TGTGCCAGCCGGAAACTGTATAGCAATCAGCCCCAGCATTTT. This encodes CASRKLYSNQPQHF.

By frequency in the sample, this clonotype is medium-sized. The chain carries TRBV7-2 and TRBJ2-3, with D uncertain. V was clipped by 2 bases and J by 4 bases, with 10 bases between them. CDR1 SGHTA and CDR2 FQGNSA come from the germline V gene. This CDR3 contains 14 residues. The CDR3 is CASSLIRSADTQYF. In DNA, the CDR3 is TGTGCCAGCAGCTTAATAAGATCAGCAGATACGCAGTATTTT.

This clonotype was seen ten or more times. This chain uses TRBV7-2 with TRBJ1-5; D gene ambiguous. The V end lost 5 bases, the J end lost 3 bases, and 11 bases lay between the germline ends. CDR1 and CDR2 from the germline V gene are SGHTA and FQGNSA. The CDR3 has 14 amino acids. The CDR3 sequence: CASSRGLNNQPQHF. The CDR3 DNA reads as TGTGCCAGCAGCCGTGGACTAAACAATCAGCCCCAGCATTTT.

This clonotype is labeled as medium-sized. V is TRBV30 and J is TRBJ2-7, with D possibly being TRBD1 (6 bases). Deletions cut 7 bases from V and 0 bases from J, with 13 bases between. Germline loops: CDR1 GTSNPN, CDR2 SVGIG (reference sequence). The CDR3 runs 13 residues. The CDR3 protein is CASTDSDSYEQYF. CDR3 sequence (DNA): TGTGCCTCGACGGACAGCGACTCCTACGAGCAGTACTTC.

This clonotype has ten or more counts. CDR3 DNA: TGCAGCGTCGACAGGGACTACCACAATGAGCAGTTCTTC. It is translated as CSVDRDYHNEQFF. V is TRBV29-1 and J is TRBJ2-1; either TRBD1 or TRBD2 may fit D (7 bases each). Trimming took off 6 bases at V and 5 bases at J, with 14 bases between the two ends. CDR3 length: 13 residues. CDR1 and CDR2 (germline): SQVTM, ANQGSEA.

This clonotype is categorized as medium-sized (0.01 to 0.1%). The V gene is TRBV6-5, the J gene TRBJ2-7; 8 bases map to TRBD2. The CDR3 loop spans 17 amino acids. Trimming at V came to 4 bases and at J to 3 bases, leaving 14 bases not matched to a gene. Per the germline V gene, CDR1 is MNHEY and CDR2 is SVGAGI. The CDR3 nucleotides are TGTGCCAGCAGTTCCTCGGTCCATAGCGGGACCTACTACGAGCAGTACTTC. This gives the protein CASSSSVHSGTYYEQYF.

This clonotype is medium-sized within its sample. This chain uses TRBV28 with TRBJ2-1; D not resolved. Germline V gene data show CDR1 as MDHEN and CDR2 as SYDVKM. The V and J ends lost 6 bases and 6 bases respectively, with 9 bases between them. The CDR3 runs to 12 residues. The CDR3 spells CASRTARNEQFF. CDR3 nucleotide sequence: TGTGCCAGCAGAACTGCCCGCAATGAGCAGTTCTTC.

This clonotype showed up many times. This chain uses TRBV18 with TRBJ2-7; possible D gene TRBD1, 5 bases. Germline V CDR1 and CDR2: KGHSH, LQKENI. This CDR3 contains 14 residues. The germline V and J ends were trimmed by 6 bases and 3 bases, with 15 bases remaining between them. Here the CDR3 reads CASSPRSGNYEQYF. In nucleotides, the CDR3 is TGTGCCAGCTCGCCGAGGTCAGGGAACTACGAGCAGTACTTC.

This clonotype was recorded many times. The CDR3 sequence: CRSDPDTYTEAFF. The CDR3 coding sequence is TGCAGATCAGACCCTGACACGTACACTGAAGCTTTCTTT. The V gene is TRBV29-1, the J gene TRBJ1-1, with unresolved D. Germline CDR1 SQVTM, CDR2 ANQGSEA. This CDR3 is 13 amino acids long.